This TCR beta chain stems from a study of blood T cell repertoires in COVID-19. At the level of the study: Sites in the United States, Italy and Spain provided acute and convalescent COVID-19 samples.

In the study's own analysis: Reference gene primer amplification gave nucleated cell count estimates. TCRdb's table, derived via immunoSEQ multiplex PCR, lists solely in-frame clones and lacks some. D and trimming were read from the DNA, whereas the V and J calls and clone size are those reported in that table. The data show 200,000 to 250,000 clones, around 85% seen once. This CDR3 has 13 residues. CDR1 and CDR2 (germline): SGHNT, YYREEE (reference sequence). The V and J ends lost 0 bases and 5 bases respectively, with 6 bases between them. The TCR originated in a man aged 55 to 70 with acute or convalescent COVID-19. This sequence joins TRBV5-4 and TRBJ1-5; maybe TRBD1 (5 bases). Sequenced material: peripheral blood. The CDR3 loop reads CASSLGGDQPQHF. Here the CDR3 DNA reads TGTGCCAGCAGCTTGGGGGGGGATCAGCCCCAGCATTTT.